Sequencing of this T cell receptor beta chain was carried out in a study of cytomegalovirus exposure and HLA in healthy donors. General study findings and limits: It was likely that a cluster of highly shared sequence variants was a sequencing artifact.

Per germline, CDR1 SGDLS and CDR2 YYNGEE. The CDR3 has 16 amino acids. The V end lost 2 bases, the J end lost 6 bases, and 19 bases lay between the germline ends. This clone occurred once. Its specificity is unknown. PCR involved 60 Vbeta and 13 Jbeta primers. Only in-frame clones appear in the TCRdb table, and some are missing; sequencing was by immunoSEQ multiplex PCR. The sample consists of 140,000 or so clones, about three quarters of them appearing once. Sequencing was done on a sample of PBMCs. This chain links TRBV9 with TRBJ2-3; the D gene is possibly TRBD1 (6 bases). This sequence was found in a woman aged 25 to 39 in good health and CMV-seronegative. The CDR3 DNA sequence: TGTGCCAGCAGCGTTACAGGGAATCCTGGTGGGGATACGCAGTATTTT. It yields the protein CASSVTGNPGGDTQYF.